This T cell receptor beta chain is drawn from a study of blood T cells in healthy people across ages. The CDR3 spans 16 residues. Losses at the gene ends were 0 bases for V and 8 bases for J; bases not matched to a gene: 9. Germline V gene sequence: CDR1 MNHEY, CDR2 SVGAGI. Researchers report isolating at least 6 million PBMCs per sample. Total RNA extraction produced at least 5.5 micrograms (per sample) for the study. Using a J-beta primer mix together with a sample-barcoded 5' primer, a second PCR was run for about 7 to 12 cycles. From each sample, at least 3 million paired-end reads containing CDR3 were obtained. TCRdb re-analysed the 5' RACE reads in MiXCR, keeping a single row per CDR3 protein. The repertoire holds 900,000 to 950,000 distinct CDR3 sequences, with 25% to 30% as singletons. The same data also contributed to another study, on T cells of mothers and their children. That source notes: A second PCR was performed with the M1S primer. This primer added sample barcodes and 2-4 random nucleotides.

V usage is TRBV6-5 and J usage is TRBJ2-1; 8 bases match TRBD1. Sequenced: blood. The source is a woman aged 40 to 50 in good health. CDR3 in DNA: TGTGCCAGCAGTTACTCGTCCGGGGCAGGGGGCGATGAGCAGTTCTTC. Translation gives CASSYSSGAGGDEQFF.